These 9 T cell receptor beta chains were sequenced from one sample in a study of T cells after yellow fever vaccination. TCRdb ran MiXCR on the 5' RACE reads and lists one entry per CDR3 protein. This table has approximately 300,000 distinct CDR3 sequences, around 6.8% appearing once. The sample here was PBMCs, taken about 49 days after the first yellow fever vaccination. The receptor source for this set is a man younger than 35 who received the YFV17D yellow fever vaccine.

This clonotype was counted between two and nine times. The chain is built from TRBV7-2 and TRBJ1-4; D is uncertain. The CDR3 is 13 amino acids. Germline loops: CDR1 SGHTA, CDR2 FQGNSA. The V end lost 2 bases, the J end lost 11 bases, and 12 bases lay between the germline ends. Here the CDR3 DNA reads TGTGCCAGCAGCTTATATCAGGCGGGCAAACTGTTTTTT. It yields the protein CASSLYQAGKLFF. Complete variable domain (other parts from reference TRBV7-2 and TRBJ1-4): GAGVSQSPSNKVTEKGKDVELRCDPISGHTALYWYRQSLGQGLEFLIYFQGNSAPDKSGLPSDRFSAERTGGSVSTLTIQRTQQEDSAVYLCASSLYQAGKLFFGSGTQLSVL.

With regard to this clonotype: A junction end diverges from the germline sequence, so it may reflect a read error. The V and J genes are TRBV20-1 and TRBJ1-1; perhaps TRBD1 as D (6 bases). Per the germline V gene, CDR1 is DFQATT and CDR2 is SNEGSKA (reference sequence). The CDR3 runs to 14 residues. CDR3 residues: CSARARGARTGLLF. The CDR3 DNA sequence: TGCAGTGCTCGAGCGAGGGGGGCGCGGACGGGTCTCCTCTTT.

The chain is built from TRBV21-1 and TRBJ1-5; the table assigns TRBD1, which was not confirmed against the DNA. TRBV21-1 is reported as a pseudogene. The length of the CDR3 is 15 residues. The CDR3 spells CASSKRGRFNQPQHF. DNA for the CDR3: TGTGCCAGCAGCAAAAGGGGACGGTTCAATCAGCCCCAGCATTTT.

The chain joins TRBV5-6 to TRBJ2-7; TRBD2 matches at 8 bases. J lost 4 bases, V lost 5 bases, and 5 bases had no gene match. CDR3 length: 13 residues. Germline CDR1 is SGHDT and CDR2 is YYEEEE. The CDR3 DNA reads TGTGCCAGCAGTTTTACTAGCGGATACGAGCAGTACGTC. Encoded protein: CASSFTSGYEQYV.

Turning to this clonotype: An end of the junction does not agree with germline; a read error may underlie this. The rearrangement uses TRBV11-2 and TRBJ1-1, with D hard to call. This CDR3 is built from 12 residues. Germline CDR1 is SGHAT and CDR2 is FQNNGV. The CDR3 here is CAGSSPTLEAFF. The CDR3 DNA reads TGTGCCGGCAGCTCCCCCACACTTGAAGCTTTCTTT.

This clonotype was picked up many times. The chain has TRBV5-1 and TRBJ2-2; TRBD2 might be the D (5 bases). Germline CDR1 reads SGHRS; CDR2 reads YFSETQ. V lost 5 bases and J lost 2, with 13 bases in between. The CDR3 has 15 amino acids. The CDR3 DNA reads TGCGCCAGCAGGATTCTAGAGGGTAACACCGGGGAGCTGTTTTTT. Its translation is CASRILEGNTGELFF. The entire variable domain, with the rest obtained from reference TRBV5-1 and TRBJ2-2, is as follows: KAGVTQTPRYLIKTRGQQVTLSCSPISGHRSVSWYQQTPGQGLQFLFEYFSETQRNKGNFPGRFSGRQFSNSRSEMNVSTLELGDSALYLCASRILEGNTGELFFGEGSRLTVL.

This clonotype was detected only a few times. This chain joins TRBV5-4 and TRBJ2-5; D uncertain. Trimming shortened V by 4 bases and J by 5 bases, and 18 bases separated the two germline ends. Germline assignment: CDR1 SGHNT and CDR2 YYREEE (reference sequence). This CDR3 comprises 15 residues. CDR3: CASSLLPVLGETQYF. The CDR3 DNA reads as TGTGCCAGCAGCCTGCTTCCGGTGCTCGGGGAGACCCAGTACTTC. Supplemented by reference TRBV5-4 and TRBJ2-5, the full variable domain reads ETGVTQSPTHLIKTRGQQVTLRCSSQSGHNTVSWYQQALGQGPQFIFQYYREEENGRGNFPPRFSGLQFPNYSSELNVNALELDDSALYLCASSLLPVLGETQYFGPGTRLLVL.

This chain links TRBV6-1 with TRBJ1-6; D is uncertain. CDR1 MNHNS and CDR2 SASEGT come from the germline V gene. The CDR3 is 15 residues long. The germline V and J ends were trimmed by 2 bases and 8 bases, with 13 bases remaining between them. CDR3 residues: CASSEYGRYDSPLHF. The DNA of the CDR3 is TGTGCCAGCAGTGAATATGGACGGTATGATTCACCCCTCCACTTT.

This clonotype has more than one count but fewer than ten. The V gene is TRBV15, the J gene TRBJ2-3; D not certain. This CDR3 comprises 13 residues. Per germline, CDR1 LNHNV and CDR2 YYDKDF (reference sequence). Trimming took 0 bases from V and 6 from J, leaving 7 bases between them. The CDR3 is CATSRDFYDTQYF. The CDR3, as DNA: TGTGCCACCAGCAGAGACTTTTATGATACGCAGTATTTT. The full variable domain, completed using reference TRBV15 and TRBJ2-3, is DAMVIQNPRYQVTQFGKPVTLSCSQTLNHNVMYWYQQKSSQAPKLLFHYYDKDFNNEADTPDNFQSRRPNTSFCFLDIRSPGLGDTAMYLCATSRDFYDTQYFGPGTRLTVL.